The 2 T cell receptor beta chains in this list originate from one sample, sequenced in a study of cytomegalovirus exposure and HLA in healthy donors. The study ran its PCR with 60 Vbeta and 13 Jbeta primers. Sequencing was performed with immunoSEQ multiplex PCR; in TCRdb, only in-frame clones are kept and a portion is missing. The sample comprises 90,000 to 150,000 clones, around 67% of which are singletons, and less than 4.5% rests with the top ten. Sequencing input: PBMCs. The origin of the receptors is a woman aged 40 to 50 in good health and CMV-seronegative.

The chain employs TRBV7-9 and TRBJ2-3; 7 nucleotides align to TRBD2. Trimming at V came to 3 bases and at J to 0 bases, leaving 6 bases not matched to a gene. The germline gives CDR1 SEHNR, CDR2 FQNEAQ (reference sequence). The CDR3 is 16 residues long. The CDR3 region is CASSLTSFSSTDTQYF. CDR3 DNA: TGTGCCAGCAGCTTGACTAGCTTCTCTAGCACAGATACGCAGTATTTT.

The rearrangement joins TRBV4-1 to TRBJ1-4; 9 bases match TRBD1. V lost 1 base and J lost 5; bases outside the gene matches: 2. Per germline, CDR1 MGHRA and CDR2 YSYEKL. The CDR3 runs to 15 residues. CDR3 amino acids: CASSQAGTGNEKLFF. CDR3 sequence (DNA): TGCGCCAGCAGCCAAGCAGGGACAGGGAATGAAAAACTGTTTTTT.